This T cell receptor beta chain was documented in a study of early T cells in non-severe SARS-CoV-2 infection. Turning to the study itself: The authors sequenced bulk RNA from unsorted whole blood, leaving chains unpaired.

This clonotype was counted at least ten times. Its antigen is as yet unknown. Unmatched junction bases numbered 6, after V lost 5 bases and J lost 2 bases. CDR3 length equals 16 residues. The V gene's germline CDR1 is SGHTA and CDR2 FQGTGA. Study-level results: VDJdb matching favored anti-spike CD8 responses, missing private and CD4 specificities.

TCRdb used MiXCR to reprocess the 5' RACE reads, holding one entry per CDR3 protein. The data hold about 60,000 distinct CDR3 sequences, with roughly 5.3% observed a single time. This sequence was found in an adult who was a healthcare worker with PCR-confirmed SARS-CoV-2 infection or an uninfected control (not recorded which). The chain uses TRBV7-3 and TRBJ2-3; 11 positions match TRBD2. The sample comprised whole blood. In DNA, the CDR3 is TGTGCCAGCAGCGCGGGACTAGCGGACTTCACAGATACGCAGTATTTT. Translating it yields CASSAGLADFTDTQYF.